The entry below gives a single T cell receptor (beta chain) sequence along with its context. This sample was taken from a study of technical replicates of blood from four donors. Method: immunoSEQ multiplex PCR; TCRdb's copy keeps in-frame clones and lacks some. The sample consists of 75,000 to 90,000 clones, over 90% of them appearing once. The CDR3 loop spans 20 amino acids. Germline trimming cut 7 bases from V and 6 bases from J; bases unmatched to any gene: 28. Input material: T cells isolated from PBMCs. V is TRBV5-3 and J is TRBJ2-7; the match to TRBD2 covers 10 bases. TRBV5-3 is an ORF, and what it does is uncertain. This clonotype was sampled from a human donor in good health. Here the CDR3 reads CARVRYGQVTRLAGIPEQYF. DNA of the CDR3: TGTGCCAGAGTTCGCTACGGACAAGTAACCCGACTAGCGGGTATCCCCGAGCAGTACTTC.